This entry concerns a single T cell receptor beta chain. The antigen is undetermined. This sample was included in a study of radiotherapy plus CTLA-4 blockade in lung cancer. The overall study: Among enrolled patients, 15% to 20% responded and more than 25% achieved disease control.

Study-wide findings and caveats: An expansion of tumor-derived TCR clones occurred in blood after radiotherapy plus ipilimumab. In blood, early T cell clone dynamics reportedly predicted response best, together with interferon-beta.

The germline gives CDR1 LNHDA, CDR2 SQIVND (reference sequence). V was pared by 4 bases and J by 3 bases, with 15 bases between. The CDR3 length is 15 residues. Chemo-refractory metastatic non-small-cell lung cancer patients were treated with focal radiation plus CTLA-4 blockade with ipilimumab. Libraries were prepared by immunoSEQ multiplex PCR; TCRdb keeps only in-frame clonotypes and omits some of them. This sample has approximately 90,000 clones; approximately 83% occur once, and the top ten carry roughly 0.84%. Sequencing used peripheral blood, obtained from a patient treated with radiotherapy plus ipilimumab. The sequence came from a human donor with non-small cell lung cancer who had stable disease on radiotherapy plus ipilimumab. The J gene is TRBJ1-2, the V gene TRBV19, with D tentatively TRBD1 (6 bases). CDR3 in amino acids: CASSTKSGQHYGYTF. The CDR3 DNA sequence: TGTGCCAGTAGTACGAAATCCGGACAGCACTATGGCTACACCTTC.